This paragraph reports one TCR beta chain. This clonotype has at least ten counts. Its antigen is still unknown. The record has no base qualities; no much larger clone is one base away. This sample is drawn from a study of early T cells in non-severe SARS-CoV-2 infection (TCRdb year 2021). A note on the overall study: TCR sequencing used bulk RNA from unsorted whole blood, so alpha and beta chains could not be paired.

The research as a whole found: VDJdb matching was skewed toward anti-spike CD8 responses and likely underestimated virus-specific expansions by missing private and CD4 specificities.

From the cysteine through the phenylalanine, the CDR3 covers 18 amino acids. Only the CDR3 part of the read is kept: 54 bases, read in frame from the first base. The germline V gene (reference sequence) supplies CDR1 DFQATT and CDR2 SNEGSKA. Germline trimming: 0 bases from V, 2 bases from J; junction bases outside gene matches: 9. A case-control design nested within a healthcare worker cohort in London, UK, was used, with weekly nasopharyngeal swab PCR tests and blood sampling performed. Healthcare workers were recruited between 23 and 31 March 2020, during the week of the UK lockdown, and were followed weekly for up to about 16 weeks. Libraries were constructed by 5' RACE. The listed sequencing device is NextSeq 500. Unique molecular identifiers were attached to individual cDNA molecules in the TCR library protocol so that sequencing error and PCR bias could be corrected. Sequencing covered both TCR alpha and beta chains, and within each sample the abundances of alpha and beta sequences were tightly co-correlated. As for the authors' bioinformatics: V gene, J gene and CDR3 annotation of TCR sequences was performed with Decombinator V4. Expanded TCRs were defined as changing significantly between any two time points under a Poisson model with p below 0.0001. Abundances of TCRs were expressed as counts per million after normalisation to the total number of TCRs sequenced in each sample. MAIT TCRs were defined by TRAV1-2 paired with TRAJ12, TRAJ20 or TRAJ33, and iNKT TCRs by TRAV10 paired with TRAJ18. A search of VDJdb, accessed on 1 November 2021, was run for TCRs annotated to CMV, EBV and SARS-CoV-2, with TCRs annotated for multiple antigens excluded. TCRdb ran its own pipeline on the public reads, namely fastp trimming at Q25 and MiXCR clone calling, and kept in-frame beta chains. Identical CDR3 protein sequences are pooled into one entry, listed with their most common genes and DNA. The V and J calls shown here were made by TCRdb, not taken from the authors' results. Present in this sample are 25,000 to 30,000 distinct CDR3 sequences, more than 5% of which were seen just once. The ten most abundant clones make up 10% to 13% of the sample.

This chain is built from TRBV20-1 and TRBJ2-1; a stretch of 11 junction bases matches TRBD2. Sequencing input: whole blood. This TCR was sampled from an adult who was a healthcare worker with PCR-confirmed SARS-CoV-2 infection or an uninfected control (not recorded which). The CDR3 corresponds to CSARDLHGLAGTYNEQFF. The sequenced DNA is TGCAGTGCTAGAGATCTCCACGGACTAGCGGGTACCTACAATGAGCAGTTCTTC.